A selection of T cell receptor beta chains follows, all from one sample in a study of blood T cell repertoires in COVID-19. Sequencing was performed with immunoSEQ multiplex PCR; in TCRdb, only in-frame clones are kept and a portion is missing. The sample records about 260,000 clones, more than 80% being singletons. The sample comprised PBMCs or T cells enriched from blood (not recorded which). These receptors were obtained from a woman under 40 with acute COVID-19. The CDR3 runs from the conserved cysteine through the conserved F or W. Fields, in order: CDR3 protein, CDR3 DNA, V gene, D gene, J gene, clone size. D genes are given only for firm matches. Clone size is shown for a subset of rows, as once, few, many or a class of expanded clone.

CDR3aa: CAWSPGTRNEQYF; CDR3nt: TGTGCCTGGAGTCCAGGGACAAGAAACGAGCAGTACTTC; v_gene: TRBV30; d_gene: NA; j_gene: TRBJ2-7; abundance: once
CDR3aa: CASSIGLAGFNEQFF; CDR3nt: TGTGCCAGTAGTATAGGACTAGCGGGGTTTAATGAGCAGTTCTTC; v_gene: TRBV19; d_gene: TRBD2; j_gene: TRBJ2-1; abundance: NA
CDR3aa: CASSLTGQGSYEQYF; CDR3nt: TGTGCCAGCAGTTTGACGGGACAGGGATCCTACGAGCAGTACTTC; v_gene: TRBV27; d_gene: TRBD1; j_gene: TRBJ2-7; abundance: NA
CDR3aa: CASSRWAPGQGAYEQYF; CDR3nt: TGTGCCAGCTCACGATGGGCCCCGGGACAGGGGGCCTACGAGCAGTACTTC; v_gene: TRBV18; d_gene: TRBD1; j_gene: TRBJ2-7; abundance: NA
CDR3aa: CASSPRGRPGSGYTF; CDR3nt: TGTGCCAGCAGCCCCAGGGGGCGCCCCGGGAGCGGCTACACCTTC; v_gene: TRBV28; d_gene: TRBD1; j_gene: TRBJ1-2; abundance: NA
CDR3aa: CASSVSGRGAGELFF; CDR3nt: TGTGCCAGCAGCGTGAGCGGGAGGGGCGCCGGGGAGCTGTTTTTT; v_gene: TRBV9; d_gene: TRBD2; j_gene: TRBJ2-2; abundance: NA
CDR3aa: CASSPYPGTGDYEQYF; CDR3nt: TGTGCCAGCAGCCCCTACCCCGGGACAGGGGACTACGAGCAGTACTTC; v_gene: TRBV3-1/TRBV3-2; d_gene: TRBD1; j_gene: TRBJ2-7; abundance: NA
CDR3aa: CSGSTSLRTDTQYF; CDR3nt: TGCAGCGGTAGCACTAGCCTACGGACAGATACGCAGTATTTT; v_gene: TRBV29-1; d_gene: NA; j_gene: TRBJ2-3; abundance: NA
CDR3aa: CAWSVLTLLAGEETGELFF; CDR3nt: TGTGCCTGGAGTGTATTAACCCTACTAGCGGGAGAGGAAACCGGGGAGCTGTTTTTT; v_gene: TRBV30; d_gene: TRBD2; j_gene: TRBJ2-2; abundance: NA
CDR3aa: CASSQDPGSGRAGETQYF; CDR3nt: TGCGCCAGCAGCCAAGATCCGGGTAGCGGGAGGGCGGGGGAGACCCAGTACTTC; v_gene: TRBV4-1; d_gene: TRBD2; j_gene: TRBJ2-5; abundance: NA
CDR3aa: CASSWGNRGTEAFF; CDR3nt: TGTGCCAGCAGTTGGGGAAATAGGGGCACTGAAGCTTTCTTT; v_gene: TRBV25-1; d_gene: NA; j_gene: TRBJ1-1; abundance: NA
CDR3aa: CASSYLRTEYNEQFF; CDR3nt: TGTGCCAGCAGTTACCTCAGGACAGAATACAATGAGCAGTTCTTC; v_gene: TRBV6-2/TRBV6-3; d_gene: NA; j_gene: TRBJ2-1; abundance: NA
CDR3aa: CSAAGQGVMKLFF; CDR3nt: TGCAGCGCCGCCGGACAGGGCGTGATGAAACTGTTTTTT; v_gene: TRBV29-1; d_gene: TRBD1; j_gene: TRBJ1-4; abundance: NA
CDR3aa: CASSYREDGELFF; CDR3nt: TGTGCCAGCAGTTACAGGGAGGACGGGGAGCTGTTTTTT; v_gene: TRBV6-5; d_gene: NA; j_gene: TRBJ2-2; abundance: once
CDR3aa: CASSERLVDTDTQYF; CDR3nt: TGTGCCAGCAGTGAGAGGTTGGTAGACACAGATACGCAGTATTTT; v_gene: TRBV6-4; d_gene: NA; j_gene: TRBJ2-3; abundance: NA
CDR3aa: CASSLGGQGYTEAFF; CDR3nt: TGCGCCAGCAGCTTAGGTGGCCAGGGCTATACTGAAGCTTTCTTT; v_gene: TRBV5-1; d_gene: NA; j_gene: TRBJ1-1; abundance: NA
CDR3aa: CASSLGIDYSYNSPLHF; CDR3nt: TGTGCCAGCAGTTTAGGGATCGACTACTCCTATAATTCACCCCTCCACTTT; v_gene: TRBV27; d_gene: NA; j_gene: TRBJ1-6; abundance: once
CDR3aa: CASSLGQRGNTIYF; CDR3nt: TGTGCCAGCAGTTTAGGGCAGAGAGGAAACACCATATATTTT; v_gene: TRBV28; d_gene: NA; j_gene: TRBJ1-3; abundance: NA
CDR3aa: CASSFSPREQFF; CDR3nt: TGTGCCAGCAGTTTTAGCCCGCGCGAGCAGTTCTTC; v_gene: TRBV28; d_gene: NA; j_gene: TRBJ2-1; abundance: NA
CDR3aa: CAWSVWSSGSSYEQYF; CDR3nt: TGTGCCTGGAGTGTATGGTCTAGCGGCAGCTCCTACGAGCAGTACTTC; v_gene: TRBV30; d_gene: TRBD2; j_gene: TRBJ2-7; abundance: NA
CDR3aa: CAAGAGGAGRNEQFF; CDR3nt: TGTGCCGCAGGGGCAGGCGGAGCGGGACGAAATGAGCAGTTCTTC; v_gene: TRBV28; d_gene: NA; j_gene: TRBJ2-1; abundance: NA
CDR3aa: CAISEEAGGVPNEQFF; CDR3nt: TGTGCCATCAGTGAAGAAGCGGGAGGGGTTCCGAATGAGCAGTTCTTC; v_gene: TRBV10-3; d_gene: TRBD2; j_gene: TRBJ2-1; abundance: NA
CDR3aa: CASSLTSNGPEQYF; CDR3nt: TGCGCCAGCAGCTTAACTAGTAACGGTCCCGAGCAGTACTTC; v_gene: TRBV5-1; d_gene: NA; j_gene: TRBJ2-7; abundance: NA
CDR3aa: CASGTEQGTEAFF; CDR3nt: TGTGCCAGCGGTACCGAACAGGGCACTGAAGCTTTCTTT; v_gene: TRBV6-5; d_gene: NA; j_gene: TRBJ1-1; abundance: few
CDR3aa: CASSPPGLAEYEQFF; CDR3nt: TGTGCCAGCTCACCTCCGGGACTAGCGGAATATGAGCAGTTCTTC; v_gene: TRBV18; d_gene: TRBD2; j_gene: TRBJ2-1; abundance: NA
CDR3aa: CASSYNGIEYEQYF; CDR3nt: TGTGCCAGCAGTTACAACGGGATTGAGTATGAGCAGTACTTC; v_gene: TRBV6-5; d_gene: NA; j_gene: TRBJ2-7; abundance: NA
CDR3aa: CASSIEGIPYEQYF; CDR3nt: TGTGCCAGTAGTATCGAGGGAATCCCTTACGAGCAGTACTTC; v_gene: TRBV19; d_gene: NA; j_gene: TRBJ2-7; abundance: NA
CDR3aa: CASSTDRGENIQYF; CDR3nt: TGTGCCAGCAGCACGGACAGGGGAGAAAACATTCAGTACTTC; v_gene: TRBV9; d_gene: TRBD1; j_gene: TRBJ2-4; abundance: NA
CDR3aa: CASVVENRGGNGYTF; CDR3nt: TGTGCCAGCGTAGTTGAAAACAGGGGAGGAAATGGCTACACCTTC; v_gene: TRBV2; d_gene: TRBD1; j_gene: TRBJ1-2; abundance: NA
CDR3aa: CASSLGGDYGYTF; CDR3nt: TGTGCCAGCAGTCTAGGGGGCGACTATGGCTACACCTTC; v_gene: TRBV12-3/TRBV12-4; d_gene: TRBD1; j_gene: TRBJ1-2; abundance: NA
CDR3aa: CASSSALDSAYGYTF; CDR3nt: TGTGCCAGCAGCTCGGCGTTGGACTCGGCCTACGGCTACACCTTC; v_gene: TRBV11-3; d_gene: NA; j_gene: TRBJ1-2; abundance: NA
CDR3aa: CASSPAGWGTEAFF; CDR3nt: TGTGCCAGCTCACCAGCGGGGTGGGGCACTGAAGCTTTCTTT; v_gene: TRBV18; d_gene: NA; j_gene: TRBJ1-1; abundance: once
CDR3aa: CASKAGNSGANVLTF; CDR3nt: TGTGCCAGTAAAGCTGGTAACTCTGGGGCCAACGTCCTGACTTTC; v_gene: TRBV19; d_gene: NA; j_gene: TRBJ2-6; abundance: NA
CDR3aa: CASSSGGLHDYTF; CDR3nt: TGCGCCAGCAGCTCCGGGGGACTACATGACTACACCTTC; v_gene: TRBV5-1; d_gene: NA; j_gene: TRBJ1-2; abundance: NA
CDR3aa: CASSLIPRGRDTGELFF; CDR3nt: TGTGCCAGCAGTCTTATTCCTAGGGGGCGCGACACCGGGGAGCTGTTTTTT; v_gene: TRBV7-3; d_gene: TRBD1; j_gene: TRBJ2-2; abundance: NA
CDR3aa: CSVEDDRGAPYEQYF; CDR3nt: TGCAGCGTTGAAGATGACAGGGGTGCACCCTACGAGCAGTACTTC; v_gene: TRBV29-1; d_gene: TRBD1; j_gene: TRBJ2-7; abundance: NA
CDR3aa: CASSSWDRDYEQYF; CDR3nt: TGTGCCAGCAGTTCCTGGGACAGGGACTACGAGCAGTACTTC; v_gene: TRBV28; d_gene: TRBD1; j_gene: TRBJ2-7; abundance: NA
CDR3aa: CASSQDLGAGFSSYEQYF; CDR3nt: TGCGCCAGCAGCCAAGATCTTGGGGCGGGATTTAGCTCCTACGAGCAGTACTTC; v_gene: TRBV4-1; d_gene: NA; j_gene: TRBJ2-7; abundance: NA
CDR3aa: CASSPGQSTSYEQYF; CDR3nt: TGTGCCAGCAGCCCTGGACAGTCGACCTCCTACGAGCAGTACTTC; v_gene: TRBV5-8; d_gene: NA; j_gene: TRBJ2-7; abundance: NA
CDR3aa: CASSVGTGRNGELFF; CDR3nt: TGTGCCAGCAGTGTCGGGACAGGGAGAAACGGGGAGCTGTTTTTT; v_gene: TRBV27; d_gene: TRBD1; j_gene: TRBJ2-2; abundance: once
CDR3aa: CASSLGQGPFYEQYF; CDR3nt: TGCGCCAGCAGCCTCGGACAGGGGCCTTTTTACGAGCAGTACTTC; v_gene: TRBV4-1; d_gene: TRBD1; j_gene: TRBJ2-7; abundance: NA
CDR3aa: CASTSTETYEQYF; CDR3nt: TGTGCCAGTACCTCGACAGAGACCTACGAGCAGTACTTC; v_gene: TRBV19; d_gene: NA; j_gene: TRBJ2-7; abundance: NA
CDR3aa: CASSLGLTNNEQFF; CDR3nt: TGCGCCAGCAGCTTGGGACTAACTAACAATGAGCAGTTCTTC; v_gene: TRBV5-1; d_gene: NA; j_gene: TRBJ2-1; abundance: NA
CDR3aa: CASSGRGGGQPQHF; CDR3nt: TGTGCCAGCAGTGGACGCGGGGGTGGTCAGCCCCAGCATTTT; v_gene: TRBV2; d_gene: NA; j_gene: TRBJ1-5; abundance: NA
CDR3aa: CASSSTGRGGYTF; CDR3nt: TGTGCCAGCAGCTCGACAGGGCGTGGGGGCTACACCTTC; v_gene: TRBV7-2; d_gene: TRBD1; j_gene: TRBJ1-2; abundance: NA
CDR3aa: CASSFSTGSNNSPLHF; CDR3nt: TGTGCCAGCAGCTTCTCCACAGGGTCCAATAATTCACCCCTCCACTTT; v_gene: TRBV5-8; d_gene: NA; j_gene: TRBJ1-6; abundance: few
CDR3aa: CASSDAGAQDTQYF; CDR3nt: TGTGCCAGCAGTGATGCGGGAGCGCAAGATACGCAGTATTTT; v_gene: TRBV6-4; d_gene: TRBD2; j_gene: TRBJ2-3; abundance: NA
CDR3aa: CASSSADTEAFF; CDR3nt: TGTGCCAGCAGTTCGGCGGACACTGAAGCTTTCTTT; v_gene: TRBV27; d_gene: NA; j_gene: TRBJ1-1; abundance: once
CDR3aa: CASRNYRGGLSTEAFF; CDR3nt: TGTGCCAGCCGAAATTACAGGGGTGGTCTGAGCACTGAAGCTTTCTTT; v_gene: TRBV3-1/TRBV3-2; d_gene: TRBD1; j_gene: TRBJ1-1; abundance: NA
CDR3aa: CASRTQGGANYGYTF; CDR3nt: TGTGCCAGCAGGACACAGGGGGGCGCTAACTATGGCTACACCTTC; v_gene: TRBV7-9; d_gene: TRBD1; j_gene: TRBJ1-2; abundance: NA
CDR3aa: CASSDSRRGTDTQYF; CDR3nt: TGTGCCAGCAGTGACTCCAGGCGGGGCACAGATACGCAGTATTTT; v_gene: TRBV6-5; d_gene: NA; j_gene: TRBJ2-3; abundance: NA
CDR3aa: CASSLGGTGGYNSPLHF; CDR3nt: TGTGCCAGCAGCTTGGGTGGGACAGGGGGCTATAATTCACCCCTCCACTTT; v_gene: TRBV13; d_gene: TRBD1; j_gene: TRBJ1-6; abundance: NA